Following are 20 T cell receptor beta chains from one sample sequenced in a study of shared clonotypes between healthy human individuals. The protocol was immunoSEQ multiplex PCR, while the TCRdb copy is restricted to in-frame clones and leaves out a portion. The profile covers approximately 2.5 million clones, with 90% to 95% appearing a single time and more than 0.35% taken by the ten largest. Material: naive CD4+ T cells from PBMCs. This sample's subset: CD45RA+ positively selected. The receptors originated from a man aged 18-30 years in good health. Some clones in this sample may be carry-over from other donors' samples.

This chain connects TRBV5-1 to TRBJ2-2; 7 bases line up with TRBD2. CDR3 length equals 16 residues. Trimming took 0 bases from V and 5 from J; bases not matched to a gene: 7. Germline lookup yields CDR1 SGHRS and CDR2 YFSETQ. CDR3 in DNA: TGCGCCAGCAGCTTGGAGGGAGGGCCTTTAACCGGGGAGCTGTTTTTT. This sequence encodes CASSLEGGPLTGELFF.

The V and J genes are TRBV27 and TRBJ2-7; D is possibly TRBD1 (5 bases). V lost 2 bases and J 2 bases, leaving 10 bases between the germline ends. The CDR3 extends over 14 amino acids. CDR1 and CDR2 from the germline V gene are MNHEY and SMNVEV (reference sequence). The CDR3 nucleotides are TGTGCCAGCAGTTTAAAAGGGGCCCCCTACGAGCAGTACTTC. Its translation is CASSLKGAPYEQYF.

The genes are TRBV5-1 and TRBJ1-1; 7 nucleotides align to TRBD1. The germline V gene has CDR1 SGHRS and CDR2 YFSETQ. Trimming cost V 0 bases and J 4 bases; bases outside gene matches: 6. The CDR3 runs to 15 residues. CDR3 in amino acids: CASSLVGTVPTEAFF. The CDR3 DNA reads TGCGCCAGCAGCTTGGTGGGGACAGTCCCCACTGAAGCTTTCTTT.

The gene calls are TRBV28 and TRBJ1-2, with TRBD1 identical over 7 bases. Germline trimming cut 5 bases from V and 1 base from J; bases unmatched to any gene: 7. Looked up from germline, CDR1 is MDHEN and CDR2 is SYDVKM. The length of the CDR3 is 15 residues. CDR3 sequence reads: CASSEIRGFNYGYTF. The DNA for the CDR3 is TGTGCCAGCAGTGAAATCAGGGGGTTTAACTATGGCTACACCTTC.

V and J are TRBV6-5 and TRBJ2-1; D is undetermined. CDR1 is MNHEY, CDR2 SVGAGI, per germline. The V gene lost 7 bases and the J gene lost 2 bases, with 15 bases spanning the gap. CDR3 length: 15 residues. The CDR3 DNA is TGTGCCAGCAAAAGTCGGCAACTTACCTACAATGAGCAGTTCTTC. Its protein product is CASKSRQLTYNEQFF.

The CDR3 region is CASRPDGFPGELFF. CDR3 nucleotide sequence: TGCGCCAGCAGACCCGATGGGTTTCCCGGGGAGCTGTTTTTT. V is TRBV5-1 and J is TRBJ2-2; D remains ambiguous. The CDR3 consists of 14 residues. Germline CDR1 SGHRS, CDR2 YFSETQ. Between the trimmed V and J ends, which lost 5 bases and 6 bases, there was a span of 14 bases.

The chain employs TRBV29-1 and TRBJ2-3; D is uncertain. Per germline, CDR1 SQVTM and CDR2 ANQGSEA. The V gene lost 6 bases and the J gene lost 0 bases, with 13 bases spanning the gap. The CDR3 loop spans 14 amino acids. CDR3 amino acids: CSVRKLASTDTQYF. The CDR3 nucleotides read TGCAGCGTCCGTAAACTCGCAAGCACAGATACGCAGTATTTT.

The count of this clone is one. Other DNA sequences in the sample encode the same CDR3. The chain joins TRBV6-6 to TRBJ1-1; possible D gene TRBD1, 6 bases. Germline assignment: CDR1 MNHNY and CDR2 SVGAGI (reference sequence). Between the trimmed V and J ends, which lost 4 bases and 4 bases, there was a span of 10 bases. The CDR3 contains 13 residues. The CDR3 DNA sequence: TGTGCCAGCAGTTCTCTAGGGGGCACTGAAGCTTTCTTT. Translation gives CASSSLGGTEAFF.

The chain carries TRBV5-1 and TRBJ2-1, with no clear D. The CDR3 covers 16 residues. Germline CDR1 and CDR2: SGHRS and YFSETQ. V dropped 1 base and J dropped 5 bases, with 16 bases sitting between them. The CDR3 DNA sequence: TGCGCCAGCAGCTTGATTCTTACCGCGGTCAACAATGAGCAGTTCTTC. Translating gives CASSLILTAVNNEQFF.

The rearrangement joins TRBV5-4 to TRBJ1-1; maybe TRBD1 (5 bases). CDR1 is SGHNT, CDR2 YYREEE, per germline (reference sequence). This CDR3 has 16 residues. V lost 3 bases and J lost 6, with 21 bases in between. Here the CDR3 DNA reads TGTGCCAGCAGCTACGGGACCGAACTAGCTAAGCCTGAAGCTTTCTTT. This sequence encodes CASSYGTELAKPEAFF.

The chain joins TRBV27 to TRBJ1-2; D call uncertain. V was pared by 1 base and J by 6 bases, with 12 bases between. The CDR3 is 14 amino acids. Germline CDR1 MNHEY, CDR2 SMNVEV (reference sequence). CDR3 loop: CASSLFTGADGYTF. In DNA form, the CDR3 reads TGTGCCAGCAGTTTATTTACGGGAGCGGATGGCTACACCTTC.

V and J are TRBV5-6 and TRBJ2-7, with D uncertain. CDR1 is SGHDT and CDR2 is YYEEEE in the germline V gene. The CDR3 extends over 15 amino acids. V shed 1 base and J shed 5 bases, with 16 bases lying between them. This CDR3 reads CASSLLGRNLDEQYF. The CDR3 DNA sequence: TGTGCCAGCAGCTTGTTAGGGCGGAATTTAGACGAGCAGTACTTC.

The rearrangement links TRBV6-5 to TRBJ2-5, with D maybe TRBD1 (6 bases). This CDR3 spans 13 amino acids. Between the trimmed V and J ends, which lost 5 bases and 7 bases, there was a span of 14 bases. Germline-derived CDR1 and CDR2 are MNHEY and SVGAGI. The CDR3 nucleotides are TGTGCCAGCAGTAATACAGGGAGAGGGACCCAGTACTTC. The encoded protein is CASSNTGRGTQYF.

A remark on this clone: Germline and junction disagree at one end, which may indicate a read error. The chain employs TRBV29-1 and TRBJ2-5; 7 bases are shared with TRBD1. CDR1 and CDR2 from the germline V gene are SQVTM and ANQGSEA. The CDR3 consists of 13 residues. CDR3 in amino acids: CSVVGDSQGTQYF. CDR3 sequence (DNA): TGCAGCGTTGTCGGGGACAGCCAAGGGACCCAGTACTTC.

This chain links TRBV27 with TRBJ2-7, with TRBD2 matching 10 bases. The junction had 18 bases not matched to a gene; V was cut back by 7 bases and J by 6 bases. Germline V lookup: CDR1 MNHEY, CDR2 SMNVEV (reference sequence). The CDR3 sequence is 17 residues long. The CDR3 region has the DNA TGTGCCAGCACCCCCCTCAGTCTAGCGGGAGTCCGAGGCGAGCAGTACTTC. This encodes CASTPLSLAGVRGEQYF.

J is TRBJ2-3 and V is TRBV2; D uncertain. The length of the CDR3 is 12 residues. The V and J ends lost 8 bases and 0 bases respectively, with 6 bases between them. Germline values: CDR1 SNHLY, CDR2 FYNNEI. The CDR3 region has the DNA TGTGCCAGCCATCCTAGCACAGATACGCAGTATTTT. It codes for CASHPSTDTQYF.

This clone was seen just once. The chain uses TRBV19 and TRBJ2-7; the match to TRBD1 covers 7 bases. V shed 4 bases, J shed 2 bases, and the junction held 8 bases outside the gene matches. The CDR3 totals 15 residues. The germline CDR1 and CDR2 sequences are LNHDA and SQIVND (reference sequence). CDR3 loop: CASSRYGQGAYEQYF. The CDR3 nucleotides read TGTGCCAGTAGTAGGTATGGGCAGGGGGCCTACGAGCAGTACTTC.

This chain uses TRBV15 with TRBJ2-6; a possible D gene is TRBD2 (5 bases). Germline CDR1 LNHNV, CDR2 YYDKDF (reference sequence). The CDR3 totals 14 residues. Trimming left V 8 bases short and J 4 bases short, with 12 bases between. CDR3: CATARRVGANVLTF. The CDR3 region has the DNA TGTGCCACCGCCCGGCGGGTCGGGGCCAACGTCCTGACTTTC. Complete variable domain (other parts from reference TRBV15 and TRBJ2-6): DAMVIQNPRYQVTQFGKPVTLSCSQTLNHNVMYWYQQKSSQAPKLLFHYYDKDFNNEADTPDNFQSRRPNTSFCFLDIRSPGLGDTAMYLCATARRVGANVLTFGAGSRLTVL.

The V and J genes are TRBV5-1 and TRBJ2-5, with D possibly TRBD1 on 6 matching bases. Trimming removed 2 bases from V and 5 bases from J, with 19 bases in between. CDR3 length: 16 residues. In germline, CDR1 is SGHRS, CDR2 YFSETQ. The CDR3 nucleotides read TGCGCCAGCAGCTTCGGAGCGGCAGGGGCAACGGAGACCCAGTACTTC. Translated: CASSFGAAGATETQYF.

DNA for the CDR3: TGTGCCAGCAGTTTAGAAGGTTGGACTAATGAAAAACTGTTTTTT. It specifies CASSLEGWTNEKLFF. The chain is built from TRBV6-6 and TRBJ1-4; D is unclear. The CDR3 extends over 15 amino acids. The germline gives CDR1 MNHNY, CDR2 SVGAGI (reference sequence). V dropped 4 bases and J dropped 2 bases, with 11 bases sitting between them.